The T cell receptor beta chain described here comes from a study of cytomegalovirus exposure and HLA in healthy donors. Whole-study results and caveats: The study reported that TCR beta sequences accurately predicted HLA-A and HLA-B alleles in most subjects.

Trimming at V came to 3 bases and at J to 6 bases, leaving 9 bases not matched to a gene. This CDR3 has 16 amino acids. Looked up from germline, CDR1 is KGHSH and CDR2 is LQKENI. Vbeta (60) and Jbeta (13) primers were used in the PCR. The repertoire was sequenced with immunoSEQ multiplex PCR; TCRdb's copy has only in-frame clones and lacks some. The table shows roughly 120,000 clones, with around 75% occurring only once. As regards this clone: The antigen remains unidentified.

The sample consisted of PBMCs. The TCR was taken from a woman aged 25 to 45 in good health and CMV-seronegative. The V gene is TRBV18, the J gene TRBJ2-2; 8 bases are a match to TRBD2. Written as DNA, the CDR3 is TGTGCCAGCTCACCGCCCGGGGGCGGGAGGCCCGGGGAGCTGTTTTTT. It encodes CASSPPGGGRPGELFF.